A selection of T cell receptor beta chains follows, all from one sample in a study of technical replicates of blood from four donors. Measured with immunoSEQ multiplex PCR; TCRdb has only the in-frame clones, and not every one. Of about 60,000 clones in the sample, 80% to 95% were seen once. The specimen sequenced was PBMCs. These receptors originate from a human donor in good health. Some clones in this sample may be carry-over from other donors' samples. Both conserved end residues are part of each CDR3. The D gene is left open where the match is weak. Part of the rows lack a size; the others show once, few, many or a class for expanded clones.

size	V	D	J	DNA	CDR3
-	TRBV10-1	TRBD2	TRBJ2-7	TGCGCCAGCAGTGAAACCGGGACTAGCGGGAGCCTCCCCGAGGAGCAGTACTTC	CASSETGTSGSLPEEQYF
-	TRBV5-1	TRBD1	TRBJ2-3	TGCGCCAGCAGCTTGGTGACTGGGACAGCCAGCACAGATACGCAGTATTTT	CASSLVTGTASTDTQYF
-	TRBV5-1	TRBD1	TRBJ2-1	TGCGCCAGCAGCTTGTGGGACAGGGGTAATGAGCAGTTCTTC	CASSLWDRGNEQFF
-	TRBV7-2	TRBD2	TRBJ2-3	TGTGCCAGCAGCTTCCGGACTAGCGGGAGCGGCGCAGATACGCAGTATTTT	CASSFRTSGSGADTQYF
-	TRBV4-1	TRBD2	TRBJ2-2	TGCGCCAGCAGCCTCCGACTAGAAGGGACTAGGGAGCTGTTTTTT	CASSLRLEGTRELFF
-	TRBV6-5	-	TRBJ2-7	TGTGCCAGCAGTTACAGTCCTGAGACCTACGAGCAGTACTTC	CASSYSPETYEQYF
-	TRBV11-2	-	TRBJ2-7	TGTGCCAGCAGCTTAGATCTAGTGCAAGTGCAGTACTTC	CASSLDLVQVQYF
-	TRBV6-5	-	TRBJ1-4	TGTGCCAGCAGTCGGGGGGACAAAAAACTGTTTTTT	CASSRGDKKLFF
-	TRBV6-5	-	TRBJ1-2	TGTGCCAGCAGTTACTCGGCGGGGGGCGGCTATGGCTACACCTTC	CASSYSAGGGYGYTF
-	TRBV6-6	TRBD1	TRBJ1-4	TGTGCCAGCAGTTCCTGGTCAGGGGGCGTCGAAAAACTGTTTTTT	CASSSWSGGVEKLFF
-	TRBV27	TRBD2	TRBJ2-2	TGTGCCAGCAGTCAACTAGCGGGAGGTCCCGGGGAGCTGTTTTTT	CASSQLAGGPGELFF
-	TRBV7-2	-	TRBJ1-5	TGTGCCAGCAGCTTAGCTTTGCGGGATCAGCCCCAGCATTTT	CASSLALRDQPQHF
-	TRBV5-4	-	TRBJ2-5	TGTGCCAGCAGCTTGCCCGCCCGGGAGACCCAGTACTTC	CASSLPARETQYF
-	TRBV27	-	TRBJ1-1	TGTGCCAGTTCCCAACGAGTTTCTGTGTACACTGAAGCTTTCTTT	CASSQRVSVYTEAFF
-	TRBV27	-	TRBJ1-6	TGTGCCAGCGCGATGGGGGGACGGAATTCACCCCTCCACTTT	CASAMGGRNSPLHF
-	TRBV5-1	-	TRBJ1-2	TGCGCCAGCAGCTTAGAGATAACCTATGGCTACACCTTC	CASSLEITYGYTF
-	TRBV11-2	-	TRBJ2-7	TGTGCCAGCAGCTTAAAGGGGGGACTATACGAGCAGTACTTC	CASSLKGGLYEQYF
-	TRBV6-5	TRBD1	TRBJ1-1	TGTGCCAGCAGTTACTCACGAACAGGGGCTCTTGAAGCTTTCTTT	CASSYSRTGALEAFF
once	TRBV5-1	-	TRBJ2-5	TGCGCCAGCAGCCCTAGACCGTTGCAAGAGACCCAGTACTTC	CASSPRPLQETQYF
-	TRBV7-2	-	TRBJ2-3	TGTGCCAGCGGGCGGGAAGGTGCAGATACGCAGTATTTT	CASGREGADTQYF
few	TRBV19	-	TRBJ2-2	TGTGCCAGTAGTATCCCGGGGACCGGGGAGCTGTTTTTT	CASSIPGTGELFF
-	TRBV2	-	TRBJ2-7	TGTGCCAGCAGTGCTGAACCCTCAGTTCTAGCGTGCTACTTC	CASSAEPSVLACYF
-	TRBV6-6	TRBD2	TRBJ2-3	TGTGCCAGCAGTACGGGACTAGGGAGCACAGATACGCAGTATTTT	CASSTGLGSTDTQYF
-	TRBV6-6	TRBD2	TRBJ2-2	TGTGCCAGCAGTTACATCGGGACTAGCAGCTGGGAGCTGTTTTTT	CASSYIGTSSWELFF
-	TRBV4-2	-	TRBJ2-5	TGTGCCAGCAGCAAGACCGCAGGGACTTCACAAGAGACCCAGTACTTC	CASSKTAGTSQETQYF
once	TRBV11-3	TRBD2	TRBJ2-3	TGTGCCAGCAGCTTAAGCGGGGGCCCCCCAGATACGCAGTATTTT	CASSLSGGPPDTQYF
-	TRBV30	-	TRBJ1-2	TGTGCCTGGAGTGGGACTGAAAACTATGGCTACACCTTC	CAWSGTENYGYTF
-	TRBV6-6	TRBD1	TRBJ1-6	TGTGCCAGCATACAGGACAGGGGGTTTCGTTCACCCCTCCACTTT	CASIQDRGFRSPLHF
-	TRBV5-6	-	TRBJ2-2	TGTGCCAGCCAATACCGAGGGGCGGGACGGGGGGCCGCCGGGGAGCTGTTTTTT	CASQYRGAGRGAAGELFF
-	TRBV5-5	TRBD1	TRBJ2-7	TGTGCCAGCACTTTCAATCCGGGACAGAAGTACGAGCAGTACTTC	CASTFNPGQKYEQYF
few	TRBV6-1	-	TRBJ1-2	TGTGCCAGCCTTGGGGCTTATTCCTATGGCTACACCTTC	CASLGAYSYGYTF
once	TRBV7-9	TRBD1	TRBJ1-5	TGTGCCAGCAGCTTCGACAGGGATGCTCAGCCCCAGCATTTT	CASSFDRDAQPQHF
once	TRBV29-1	TRBD1	TRBJ1-5	TGCAGCGTTGCATCGGGGACAGGTAGTGACCAGCCCCAGCATTTT	CSVASGTGSDQPQHF
-	TRBV5-1	-	TRBJ1-1	TGCGCCAGCAGCTTGATGGACAGGAACACTGAAGCTTTCTTT	CASSLMDRNTEAFF
once	TRBV6-5	-	TRBJ1-1	TGTGCCAGCAGTTACGGTCAGGGAAAAGCTTTCTTT	CASSYGQGKAFF
-	TRBV27	-	TRBJ2-4	TGTGCCAGCATATCTTTAACTCCCCACCTCGGGAACAAAAACATTCAGTACTTC	CASISLTPHLGNKNIQYF
once	TRBV7-2	-	TRBJ1-1	TGTGCCAGCAGCCGTCAGATGAACACTGAAGCTTTCTTT	CASSRQMNTEAFF
-	TRBV7-2	TRBD1	TRBJ2-3	TGTGCCAGCAGCCGACAGGGGGGTGGAGCGGCAGATACGCAGTATTTT	CASSRQGGGAADTQYF
-	TRBV19	TRBD1	TRBJ1-4	TGTGCCAGTAGTGTGACAGGGAGAAATGAAAAACTGTTTTTT	CASSVTGRNEKLFF
-	TRBV20-1	-	TRBJ2-5	TGCAGCCCTTTGTGGCGGGAGACCCAGTACTTC	CSPLWRETQYF
-	TRBV6-5	-	TRBJ1-1	TGTGCCAGCAGTTACTCTTACAGCAACACTGAAGCTTTCTTT	CASSYSYSNTEAFF
-	TRBV6-1	-	TRBJ2-3	TGTGCCAGCAGTGCAGGGCCCGGCACAGATACGCAGTATTTT	CASSAGPGTDTQYF
-	TRBV27	TRBD2	TRBJ2-7	TGTGCCAGCAGTCTCGCTAGCGGGAGTTTTATAAATTACGAGCAGTACTTC	CASSLASGSFINYEQYF
-	TRBV29-1	TRBD1	TRBJ1-2	TGCAGCGCCGACGACAGGGACTATGGCTACACCTTC	CSADDRDYGYTF
-	TRBV18	-	TRBJ2-3	TGTGCCAGCTCACCACTTGCCGACTTAGGAGAAGATACGCAGTATTTT	CASSPLADLGEDTQYF
few	TRBV18	TRBD2	TRBJ2-5	TGTGCCAGCTCACCACCGCGGCTAGCGGGTCAAGAGACCCAGTACTTC	CASSPPRLAGQETQYF
-	TRBV7-2	TRBD2	TRBJ2-7	TGTGCCAGCAGCAGTAGCGGGACTAGCGGACCCTCCTACGAGCAGTACTTC	CASSSSGTSGPSYEQYF
-	TRBV18	TRBD2	TRBJ2-1	TGTGCCAGCTCACCCCTCGGGCTAGCGGGATCCTTTGAGCAGTTCTTC	CASSPLGLAGSFEQFF
-	TRBV5-6	TRBD1	TRBJ2-2	TGTGCCAGCACCCGGAGAACAGGGGGGAACACCGGGGAGCTGTTTTTT	CASTRRTGGNTGELFF